Listed below are T cell receptor beta chains from one sample, sequenced in a study of response to subunit inactivated influenza vaccine. TCRdb processed the RT-PCR reads anew with MiXCR; each CDR3 protein has one entry. Of 610,000 or so distinct CDR3 sequences listed, 14% are singletons. Sample: PBMCs from blood, taken about 12 days after vaccination. The receptors here all came from a man aged 50 or older who received an inactivated influenza vaccine. Each CDR3 is given with its conserved first and last residue. The D gene is left open where the match is weak. Clone size, where shown, is once, few, many, or a class for clones that have expanded.

D gene: -; clone size: -; V gene: TRBV3-1; J gene: TRBJ2-5; CDR3 DNA: TGTGCCAGCAGCTTGGAGCCCAGAAGGTCCCAAGAGACCCAGTACTTC; CDR3 protein: CASSLEPRRSQETQYF
D gene: -; clone size: few; V gene: TRBV7-9; J gene: TRBJ1-1; CDR3 DNA: TGTGCCAGCAGCACACAGGGACGGACTGAAGCTTTCTTT; CDR3 protein: CASSTQGRTEAFF
D gene: TRBD2; clone size: -; V gene: TRBV29-1; J gene: TRBJ2-1; CDR3 DNA: TGCAGCGTTGACGGCGGGAGTTTATATGAGCAGTTCTTC; CDR3 protein: CSVDGGSLYEQFF
D gene: -; clone size: -; V gene: TRBV4-1; J gene: TRBJ2-7; CDR3 DNA: TGCGCCAGCAGCCCCCACCTGGGCTCCTACGAGCAGTACTTC; CDR3 protein: CASSPHLGSYEQYF
D gene: TRBD1; clone size: -; V gene: TRBV3-1; J gene: TRBJ2-2; CDR3 DNA: TGTGCCAGCAGCCAAGAGGGGTGCTGGGACAGGGGGTCCGGGGAGCTGTTTTTT; CDR3 protein: CASSQEGCWDRGSGELFF
D gene: TRBD2; clone size: -; V gene: TRBV11-1; J gene: TRBJ2-1; CDR3 DNA: TGTGCCAGCAGCTTAGTAGGTGGACCAGCGGGAGATTTCGGTGAGCAGTTCTTC; CDR3 protein: CASSLVGGPAGDFGEQFF
D gene: TRBD2; clone size: -; V gene: TRBV28; J gene: TRBJ2-1; CDR3 DNA: TGTGCCAGCAGTTCCCTACTAGCGAGGCAAGCATACAATGAGCAGTTCTTC; CDR3 protein: CASSSLLARQAYNEQFF
D gene: -; clone size: -; V gene: TRBV20-1; J gene: TRBJ1-4; CDR3 DNA: TGCAGTGCTAGCCGCACAGGCCGTAATGAAAAACTGTTTTTT; CDR3 protein: CSASRTGRNEKLFF
D gene: -; clone size: -; V gene: TRBV11-1; J gene: TRBJ2-3; CDR3 DNA: TGTGCCAGCAGCTACACGGCGGGTCGATGCTCCTCCACAGATACGCAGTATTTT; CDR3 protein: CASSYTAGRCSSTDTQYF
D gene: TRBD1; clone size: few; V gene: TRBV11-2; J gene: TRBJ2-7; CDR3 DNA: TGTGCCAGCAGCTTTGAAGGCGGGACAGGGGTTATATCCGAGCAGTACTTC; CDR3 protein: CASSFEGGTGVISEQYF
D gene: -; clone size: few; V gene: TRBV18; J gene: TRBJ2-5; CDR3 DNA: TGTGCCAGCGCCCGCGGTGTTCAAGAGACCCAGTACTTC; CDR3 protein: CASARGVQETQYF
D gene: -; clone size: few; V gene: TRBV28; J gene: TRBJ1-2; CDR3 DNA: TGTGCCAGCAGTTTATATCGTTGGAGACCAACCCATGGCTACACCTTC; CDR3 protein: CASSLYRWRPTHGYTF
D gene: TRBD1; clone size: -; V gene: TRBV10-3; J gene: TRBJ2-7; CDR3 DNA: TGTGCCATGGACAGGGGGTTTCTCGAGCAGTACTTC; CDR3 protein: CAMDRGFLEQYF
D gene: -; clone size: few; V gene: TRBV24-1; J gene: TRBJ2-1; CDR3 DNA: TGTGCCACCAGTGATTTGCGAGGGACATCCTACAATGAGCAGTTCTTC; CDR3 protein: CATSDLRGTSYNEQFF
D gene: -; clone size: -; V gene: TRBV5-1; J gene: TRBJ1-4; CDR3 DNA: TGCGCCAGCAGCTTGTCAACTGGGGGTGAAAAACTGTTTTTT; CDR3 protein: CASSLSTGGEKLFF
D gene: TRBD1; clone size: -; V gene: TRBV29-1; J gene: TRBJ2-1; CDR3 DNA: TGCAGCGTGACAGGGGGCGATGAGTACAATGAGCAGTTCTTC; CDR3 protein: CSVTGGDEYNEQFF
D gene: TRBD2; clone size: -; V gene: TRBV3-1; J gene: TRBJ2-1; CDR3 DNA: TGTGCCAGCAGCCAAGGGAGACTAGCGGGAGCCGGGAGCTCCTACAATGAGCAGTTCTTC; CDR3 protein: CASSQGRLAGAGSSYNEQFF
D gene: TRBD2; clone size: -; V gene: TRBV9; J gene: TRBJ2-7; CDR3 DNA: TGTGCCAGCAGCGCGTCTAGCGGGACCTACGAGCAGTACTTC; CDR3 protein: CASSASSGTYEQYF
D gene: -; clone size: few; V gene: TRBV20-1; J gene: TRBJ1-4; CDR3 DNA: TGCAGTGCTAGGGACAGATTTCGTGAAAAACTGTTTTTT; CDR3 protein: CSARDRFREKLFF
D gene: -; clone size: few; V gene: TRBV20-1; J gene: TRBJ1-3; CDR3 DNA: TGCAGTGCTACACCCTCTGGAAACACCATATATTTT; CDR3 protein: CSATPSGNTIYF
D gene: TRBD2; clone size: few; V gene: TRBV20-1; J gene: TRBJ2-7; CDR3 DNA: TGCAGTGCTAGTAGCGGGGCGTACGAGCAGTACTTC; CDR3 protein: CSASSGAYEQYF
D gene: -; clone size: -; V gene: TRBV5-1; J gene: TRBJ1-2; CDR3 DNA: TGCGCCAGCAGCCCGGCTCAGGGTGAGGGCTACACCTTC; CDR3 protein: CASSPAQGEGYTF
D gene: -; clone size: few; V gene: TRBV7-2; J gene: TRBJ1-4; CDR3 DNA: TGTGCCAGCAGCCCCGACAGCACAACTAATGAAAAACTGTTTTTT; CDR3 protein: CASSPDSTTNEKLFF
D gene: -; clone size: -; V gene: TRBV6-2/TRBV6-3; J gene: TRBJ1-1; CDR3 DNA: TGTGCCAGCAGTTACTCGATGGGGCTCGAGGTCTCGTCAGGACTTGAAGCTTTCTTT; CDR3 protein: CASSYSMGLEVSSGLEAFF
D gene: TRBD1; clone size: few; V gene: TRBV6-1; J gene: TRBJ1-5; CDR3 DNA: TGTGCCAGCAGTGAAGTAGACAGGGGTTCCCAGCCCCAGCATTTT; CDR3 protein: CASSEVDRGSQPQHF
D gene: -; clone size: -; V gene: TRBV4-2; J gene: TRBJ2-1; CDR3 DNA: TGTGCCAGCAGCCAAGAAAACTCCCCTGTCGTCTATGAGCAGTTCTTC; CDR3 protein: CASSQENSPVVYEQFF
D gene: -; clone size: -; V gene: TRBV3-1; J gene: TRBJ1-1; CDR3 DNA: TGTGCCAGCAGCCAAGATTCGGGGCAGCTTGAAGCTTTCTTT; CDR3 protein: CASSQDSGQLEAFF
D gene: -; clone size: -; V gene: TRBV9; J gene: TRBJ2-2; CDR3 DNA: TGTGCCAGCAGCGTAGTGGATGCCCTCGGTTGGTCGGACCGACGGGAGCTGTTTTTT; CDR3 protein: CASSVVDALGWSDRRELFF
D gene: -; clone size: -; V gene: TRBV12-3/TRBV12-4; J gene: TRBJ2-1; CDR3 DNA: TGTGCCAGCAGTTTTGGGGTGAGCTCCTACAATGAGCAGTTCTTC; CDR3 protein: CASSFGVSSYNEQFF
D gene: TRBD2; clone size: -; V gene: TRBV27; J gene: TRBJ2-1; CDR3 DNA: TGTGCCAGCAGTTTTCATGGGGCGGGAGTGGCCAATGAGCAGTTCTTC; CDR3 protein: CASSFHGAGVANEQFF
D gene: -; clone size: -; V gene: TRBV25-1; J gene: TRBJ1-6; CDR3 DNA: TGTGCCAGCAGTGAATCTCACAGAGATAATTCACCCCTCCACTTT; CDR3 protein: CASSESHRDNSPLHF
D gene: -; clone size: -; V gene: TRBV11-2; J gene: TRBJ1-1; CDR3 DNA: TGTGCCAGCAGCTTAGGTCTAGGCCAGGGTGTTGGATTGAGGAACACTGAAGCTTTCTTT; CDR3 protein: CASSLGLGQGVGLRNTEAFF
D gene: TRBD1; clone size: -; V gene: TRBV27; J gene: TRBJ2-7; CDR3 DNA: TGTGCCAGCAGTTTATCGTTGACAGGGGGGCTCGAGCAGTACTTC; CDR3 protein: CASSLSLTGGLEQYF
D gene: TRBD1; clone size: -; V gene: TRBV29-1; J gene: TRBJ2-3; CDR3 DNA: TGCAGCGTTGATAAGGGGACAGCAGATACGCAGTATTTT; CDR3 protein: CSVDKGTADTQYF
D gene: -; clone size: -; V gene: TRBV3-1; J gene: TRBJ2-1; CDR3 DNA: TGTGCCAGCAGCCAAGGGGGGCGGGGGCAGTTCTTC; CDR3 protein: CASSQGGRGQFF
D gene: TRBD1; clone size: -; V gene: TRBV20-1; J gene: TRBJ2-2; CDR3 DNA: TGCAGTGCTAGAGAAACAAGACAGGGTATAGATCCCGGGGAGCTGTTTTTT; CDR3 protein: CSARETRQGIDPGELFF
D gene: -; clone size: few; V gene: TRBV7-2; J gene: TRBJ2-3; CDR3 DNA: TGTGCCAGCAGTTCCGGGACATACGGCACAGATACGCAGTATTTT; CDR3 protein: CASSSGTYGTDTQYF
D gene: -; clone size: -; V gene: TRBV7-9; J gene: TRBJ2-5; CDR3 DNA: TGTGCCAGCAGCGCAGGGTACCAAGAGACCCAGTACTTC; CDR3 protein: CASSAGYQETQYF
D gene: TRBD2; clone size: -; V gene: TRBV20-1; J gene: TRBJ2-1; CDR3 DNA: TGCAGTGCCTCACTAGCGGGAGTTAATGAGCAGTTCTTC; CDR3 protein: CSASLAGVNEQFF
D gene: TRBD1; clone size: few; V gene: TRBV5-1; J gene: TRBJ1-3; CDR3 DNA: TGCGCCAGCAGCTTGACAGGGGGAGATGGAAACACCATATATTTT; CDR3 protein: CASSLTGGDGNTIYF
D gene: TRBD1; clone size: many; V gene: TRBV4-2; J gene: TRBJ2-1; CDR3 DNA: TGTGCCAGCAGCCATCGACAGGGGGATGAGCAGTTCTTC; CDR3 protein: CASSHRQGDEQFF
D gene: -; clone size: many; V gene: TRBV5-1; J gene: TRBJ2-7; CDR3 DNA: TGCGCCAGCAGGGGGTCAACCTACGAGCAGTACTTC; CDR3 protein: CASRGSTYEQYF
D gene: -; clone size: -; V gene: TRBV3-1; J gene: TRBJ2-5; CDR3 DNA: TGTGCCAGCATGAAGGCAGGGCGAGAGACCCAGTACTTC; CDR3 protein: CASMKAGRETQYF
D gene: -; clone size: many; V gene: TRBV4-2; J gene: TRBJ2-7; CDR3 DNA: TGTGCCAGCAGCCACGCGACGGTTAGAGAGCAGTACTTC; CDR3 protein: CASSHATVREQYF
D gene: -; clone size: -; V gene: TRBV3-1; J gene: TRBJ2-7; CDR3 DNA: TGTGCCAGCAGCCAAGATTACGTAGGGAGCTCCTACGAGCAGTACTTC; CDR3 protein: CASSQDYVGSSYEQYF
D gene: -; clone size: -; V gene: TRBV7-2; J gene: TRBJ2-2; CDR3 DNA: TGTGCCAGCAGCTTAGGGCAGGGGAGGAGGACCGGGGAGCTGTTTTTT; CDR3 protein: CASSLGQGRRTGELFF
D gene: -; clone size: -; V gene: TRBV4-3; J gene: TRBJ2-5; CDR3 DNA: TGCGCCAGCAGCCAAGAGTTCTTTTTTGTGGGACAAGAGACCCAGTACTTC; CDR3 protein: CASSQEFFFVGQETQYF
D gene: -; clone size: few; V gene: TRBV28; J gene: TRBJ2-7; CDR3 DNA: TGTGCCAGCAGTTTATCCCCCGGATTGGGGGCCCTATCCTACGAGCAGTACTTC; CDR3 protein: CASSLSPGLGALSYEQYF
D gene: -; clone size: many; V gene: TRBV3-2; J gene: TRBJ1-2; CDR3 DNA: TGTGCCAGCAGTCCACTCACTAACTATGGCTACACCTTC; CDR3 protein: CASSPLTNYGYTF